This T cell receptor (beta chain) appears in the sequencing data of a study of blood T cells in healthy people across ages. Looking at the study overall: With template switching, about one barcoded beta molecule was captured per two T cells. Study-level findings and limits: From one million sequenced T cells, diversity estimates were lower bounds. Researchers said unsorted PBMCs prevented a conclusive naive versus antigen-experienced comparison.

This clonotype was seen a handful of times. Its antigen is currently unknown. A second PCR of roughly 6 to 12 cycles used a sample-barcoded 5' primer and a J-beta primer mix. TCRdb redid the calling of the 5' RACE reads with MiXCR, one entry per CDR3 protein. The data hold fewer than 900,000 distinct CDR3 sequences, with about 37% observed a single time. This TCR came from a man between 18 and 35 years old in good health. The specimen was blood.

The CDR3 sequence is CAISEPPSRHTEAFF. In DNA form, the CDR3 reads TGTGCCATCAGTGAGCCTCCCTCCAGGCACACTGAAGCTTTCTTT. This rearrangement joins TRBV10-3 to TRBJ1-1; D not certain. The V end was cut by 2 bases, the J end by 3 bases, with 13 bases between. There are 15 residues in the CDR3. Germline lookup yields CDR1 ENHRY and CDR2 SYGVKD.